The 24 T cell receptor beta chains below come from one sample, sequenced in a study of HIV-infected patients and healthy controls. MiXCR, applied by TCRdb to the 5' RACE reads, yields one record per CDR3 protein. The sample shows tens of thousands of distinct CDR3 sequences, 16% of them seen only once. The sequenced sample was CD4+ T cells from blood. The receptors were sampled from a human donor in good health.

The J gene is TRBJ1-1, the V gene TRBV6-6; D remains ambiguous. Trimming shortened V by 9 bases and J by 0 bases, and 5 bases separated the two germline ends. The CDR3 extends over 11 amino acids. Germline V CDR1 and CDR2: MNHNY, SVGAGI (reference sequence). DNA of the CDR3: TGTGCCAGTTCGGTGAACACTGAAGCTTTCTTT. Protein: CASSVNTEAFF.

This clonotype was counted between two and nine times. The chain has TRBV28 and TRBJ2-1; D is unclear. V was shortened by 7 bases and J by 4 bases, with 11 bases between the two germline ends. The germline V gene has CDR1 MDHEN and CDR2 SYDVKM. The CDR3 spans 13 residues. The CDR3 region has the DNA TGTGCCAGCAAGAACTGGGAATACAATGAGCAGTTCTTC. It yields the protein CASKNWEYNEQFF.

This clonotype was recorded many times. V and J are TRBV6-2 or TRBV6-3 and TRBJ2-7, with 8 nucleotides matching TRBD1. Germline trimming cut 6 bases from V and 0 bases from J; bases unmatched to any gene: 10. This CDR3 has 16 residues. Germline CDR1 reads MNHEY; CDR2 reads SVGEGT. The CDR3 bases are TGTGCCAGCAGACGGGACACGGGACAGGCCTCCTACGAGCAGTACTTC. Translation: CASRRDTGQASYEQYF.

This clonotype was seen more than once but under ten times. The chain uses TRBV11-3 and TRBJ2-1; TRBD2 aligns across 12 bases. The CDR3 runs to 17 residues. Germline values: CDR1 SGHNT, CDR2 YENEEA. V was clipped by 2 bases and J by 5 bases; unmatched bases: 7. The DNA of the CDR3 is TGTGCCAGCAGCTTACTAGCGGGAGGGCCCCCCAACAATGAGCAGTTCTTC. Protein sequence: CASSLLAGGPPNNEQFF.

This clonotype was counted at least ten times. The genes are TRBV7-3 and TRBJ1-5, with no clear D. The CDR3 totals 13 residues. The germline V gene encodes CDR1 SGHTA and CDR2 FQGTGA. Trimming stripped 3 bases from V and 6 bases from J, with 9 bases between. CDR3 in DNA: TGTGCCAGCAGCTTCGGGTCCGGTCAGCCCCAGCATTTT. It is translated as CASSFGSGQPQHF.

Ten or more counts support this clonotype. The CDR3 nucleotides read TGTGCCAGCAGTGCCGGCCTTGTCTCGCCGGGACAGGTGTACAATGAGCAGTTCTTC. It specifies CASSAGLVSPGQVYNEQFF. The rearrangement joins TRBV25-1 to TRBJ2-1; 8 bases map to TRBD1. The germline V gene has CDR1 MGHDK and CDR2 SYGVNS. The CDR3 spans 19 residues. Losses at the gene ends were 4 bases for V and 4 bases for J; bases not matched to a gene: 18.

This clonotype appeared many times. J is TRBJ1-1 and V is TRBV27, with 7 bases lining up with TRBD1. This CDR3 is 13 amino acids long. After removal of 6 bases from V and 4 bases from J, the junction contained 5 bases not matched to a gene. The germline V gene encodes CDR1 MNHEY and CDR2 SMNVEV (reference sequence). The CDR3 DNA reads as TGTGCCAGCAGCCAACGACAGGGCACTGAAGCTTTCTTT. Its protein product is CASSQRQGTEAFF.

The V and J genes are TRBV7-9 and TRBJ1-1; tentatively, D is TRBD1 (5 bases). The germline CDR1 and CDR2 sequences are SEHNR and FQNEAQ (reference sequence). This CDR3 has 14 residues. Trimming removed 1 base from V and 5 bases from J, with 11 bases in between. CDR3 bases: TGTGCCAGCAGCTTAGGGGGGAGCCGGACTGAAGCTTTCTTT. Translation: CASSLGGSRTEAFF.

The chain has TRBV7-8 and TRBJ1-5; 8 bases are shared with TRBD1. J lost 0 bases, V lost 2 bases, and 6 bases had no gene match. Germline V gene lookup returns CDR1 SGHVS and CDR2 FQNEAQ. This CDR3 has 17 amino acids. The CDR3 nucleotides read TGTGCCAGCAGCTTAACGACAGGGGCGAATAGCAATCAGCCCCAGCATTTT. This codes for CASSLTTGANSNQPQHF.

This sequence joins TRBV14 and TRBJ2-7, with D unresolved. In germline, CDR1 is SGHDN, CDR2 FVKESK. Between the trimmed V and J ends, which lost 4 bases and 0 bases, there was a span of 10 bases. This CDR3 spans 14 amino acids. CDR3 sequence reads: CASSPVLASYEQYF. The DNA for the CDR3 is TGTGCCAGCAGCCCGGTGCTGGCCTCCTACGAGCAGTACTTC.

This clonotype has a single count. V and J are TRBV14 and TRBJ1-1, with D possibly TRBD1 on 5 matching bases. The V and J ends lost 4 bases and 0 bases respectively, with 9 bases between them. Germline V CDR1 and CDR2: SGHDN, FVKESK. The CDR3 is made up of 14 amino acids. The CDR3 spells CASSPPGMNTEAFF. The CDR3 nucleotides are TGTGCCAGCAGCCCCCCAGGGATGAACACTGAAGCTTTCTTT.

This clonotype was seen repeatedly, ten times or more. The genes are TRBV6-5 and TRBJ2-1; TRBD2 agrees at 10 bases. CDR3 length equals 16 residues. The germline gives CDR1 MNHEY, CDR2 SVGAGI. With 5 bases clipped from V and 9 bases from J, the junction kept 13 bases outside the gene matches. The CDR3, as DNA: TGTGCCAGCAGTCCTACTAGCGGGGCCCTAGGCGGTGAGCAGTTCTTC. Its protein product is CASSPTSGALGGEQFF.

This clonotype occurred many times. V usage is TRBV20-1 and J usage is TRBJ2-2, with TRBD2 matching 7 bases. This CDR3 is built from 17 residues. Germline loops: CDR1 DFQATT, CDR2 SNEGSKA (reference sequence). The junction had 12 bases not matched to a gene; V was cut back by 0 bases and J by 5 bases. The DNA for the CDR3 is TGCAGTGCTAGAGATCGAGGGATTAGCGGGCCTACCGGGGAGCTGTTTTTT. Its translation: CSARDRGISGPTGELFF.

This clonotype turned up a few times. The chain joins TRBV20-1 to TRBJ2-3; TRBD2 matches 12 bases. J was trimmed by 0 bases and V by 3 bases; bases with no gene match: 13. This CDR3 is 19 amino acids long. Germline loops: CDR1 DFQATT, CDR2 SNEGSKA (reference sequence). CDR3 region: CSASFLPGLAGASTDTQYF. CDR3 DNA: TGCAGTGCTAGCTTCCTCCCGGGACTAGCGGGTGCTAGCACAGATACGCAGTATTTT.

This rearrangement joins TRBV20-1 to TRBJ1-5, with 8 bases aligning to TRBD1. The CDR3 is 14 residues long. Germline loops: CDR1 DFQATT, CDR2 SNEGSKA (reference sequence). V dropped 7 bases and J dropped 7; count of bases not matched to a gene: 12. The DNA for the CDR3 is TGCAGTGTTCCCCCACAGGGGGAAAGGCAGCCCCAGCATTTT. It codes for CSVPPQGERQPQHF.

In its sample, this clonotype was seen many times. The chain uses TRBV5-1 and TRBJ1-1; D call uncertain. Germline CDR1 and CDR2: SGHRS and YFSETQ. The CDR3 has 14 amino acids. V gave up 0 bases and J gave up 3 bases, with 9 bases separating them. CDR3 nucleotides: TGCGCCAGCAGCTTGGAAGGGTTCGACACTGAAGCTTTCTTT. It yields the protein CASSLEGFDTEAFF.

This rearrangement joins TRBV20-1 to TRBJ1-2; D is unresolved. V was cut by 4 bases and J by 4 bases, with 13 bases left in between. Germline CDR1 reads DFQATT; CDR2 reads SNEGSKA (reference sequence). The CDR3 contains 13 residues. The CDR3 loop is CSANQGLSYGYTF. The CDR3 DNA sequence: TGCAGTGCTAACCAAGGGCTGTCCTATGGCTACACCTTC.

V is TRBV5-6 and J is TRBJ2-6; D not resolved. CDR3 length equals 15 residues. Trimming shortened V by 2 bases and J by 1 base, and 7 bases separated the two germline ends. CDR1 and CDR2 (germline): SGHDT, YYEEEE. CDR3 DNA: TGTGCCAGCAGCTTTCCAGGTTCTGGGGCCAACGTCCTGACTTTC. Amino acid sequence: CASSFPGSGANVLTF.

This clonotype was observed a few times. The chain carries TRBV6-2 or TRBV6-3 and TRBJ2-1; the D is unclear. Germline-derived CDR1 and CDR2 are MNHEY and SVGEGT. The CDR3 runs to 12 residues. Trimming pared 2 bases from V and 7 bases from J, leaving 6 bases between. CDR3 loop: CASSYRSNEQFF. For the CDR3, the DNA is TGTGCCAGCAGTTACCGTAGTAATGAGCAGTTCTTC.

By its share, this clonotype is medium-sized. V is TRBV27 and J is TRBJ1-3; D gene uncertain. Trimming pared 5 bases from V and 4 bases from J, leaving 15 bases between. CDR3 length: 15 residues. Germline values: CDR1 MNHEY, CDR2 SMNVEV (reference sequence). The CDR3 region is CASSPSRDSGNTIYF. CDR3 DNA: TGTGCCAGCAGTCCGAGCCGTGATTCCGGAAACACCATATATTTT.

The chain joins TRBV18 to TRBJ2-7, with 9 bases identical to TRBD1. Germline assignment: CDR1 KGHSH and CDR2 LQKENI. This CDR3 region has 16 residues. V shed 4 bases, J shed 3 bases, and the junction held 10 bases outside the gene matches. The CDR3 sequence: CASSLRQGVSVYEQYF. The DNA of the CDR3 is TGTGCCAGCTCACTCCGACAGGGGGTCTCAGTCTACGAGCAGTACTTC. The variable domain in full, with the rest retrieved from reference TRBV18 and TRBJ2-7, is NAGVMQNPRHLVRRRGQEARLRCSPMKGHSHVYWYRQLPEEGLKFMVYLQKENIIDESGMPKERFSAEFPKEGPSILRIQQVVRGDSAAYFCASSLRQGVSVYEQYFGPGTRLTVT.

This CDR3 reads CASNSPGGVIYEQYF. The CDR3 coding sequence is TGTGCCAGCAACTCTCCCGGGGGGGTCATCTACGAGCAGTACTTC. The gene calls are TRBV28 and TRBJ2-7; 8 positions match TRBD2. Germline-derived CDR1 and CDR2 are MDHEN and SYDVKM. V shed 7 bases, J shed 3 bases, and the junction held 11 bases outside the gene matches. The CDR3 contains 15 residues.

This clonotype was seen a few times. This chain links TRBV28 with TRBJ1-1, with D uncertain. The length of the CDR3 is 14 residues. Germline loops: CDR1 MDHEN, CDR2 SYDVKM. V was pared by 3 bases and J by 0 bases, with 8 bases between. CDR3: CASSFGRVNTEAFF. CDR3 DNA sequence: TGTGCCAGCAGTTTTGGGCGAGTGAACACTGAAGCTTTCTTT.

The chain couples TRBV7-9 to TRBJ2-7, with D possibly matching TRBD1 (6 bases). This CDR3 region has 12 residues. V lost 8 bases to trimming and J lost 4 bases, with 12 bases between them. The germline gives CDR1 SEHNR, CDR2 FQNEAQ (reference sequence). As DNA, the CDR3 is TGTGCCAGCGCAAGGCAGGGGTACGAGCAGTACTTC. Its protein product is CASARQGYEQYF.